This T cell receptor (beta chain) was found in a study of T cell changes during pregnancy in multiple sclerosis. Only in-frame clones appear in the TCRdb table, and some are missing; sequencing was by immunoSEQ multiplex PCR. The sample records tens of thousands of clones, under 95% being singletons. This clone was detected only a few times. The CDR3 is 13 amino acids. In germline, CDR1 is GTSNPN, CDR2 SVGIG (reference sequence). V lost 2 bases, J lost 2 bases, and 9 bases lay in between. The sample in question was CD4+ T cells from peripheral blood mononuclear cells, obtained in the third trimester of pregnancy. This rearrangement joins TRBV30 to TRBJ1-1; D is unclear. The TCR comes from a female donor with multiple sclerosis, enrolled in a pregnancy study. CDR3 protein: CAWSRESNTEAFF. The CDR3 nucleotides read TGTGCCTGGAGTCGGGAGTCCAACACTGAAGCTTTCTTT.